The clone carrying this TCR beta chain was counted a few times. Germline values: CDR1 KGHSH, CDR2 LQKENI. The CDR3 sequence is 16 residues long. The V end lost 3 bases, the J end lost 2 bases, and 14 bases lay between the germline ends. This sample was included in a study of blood T cell repertoires in COVID-19. Study background: The origin of the acute and convalescent COVID-19 samples was the United States, Italy and Spain. PBMCs, B-cell-depleted T cells, or T cells were the source of the cDNA or gDNA that made up the material.

Original methodology: It was from reference gene primer amplification that nucleated cell counts were estimated. Profiled with immunoSEQ multiplex PCR; TCRdb holds only in-frame clones, not every one. V and J calls and clone size are given by that table; D and trimming were obtained from the DNA. The sample shows hundreds of thousands of clones, around 84% of them seen only once. This sequence joins TRBV18 and TRBJ2-1, with a tentative D call TRBD2 (6 bases). Sequencing was carried out using peripheral blood. This clonotype was obtained from a man aged 25 to 40 with active or convalescent COVID-19. The CDR3 spells CASSPARGSAYNEQFF. DNA for the CDR3: TGTGCCAGCTCACCCGCACGGGGGAGTGCCTACAATGAGCAGTTCTTC.